This TCR beta chain is drawn from a study of T cell responses to AZD1222 COVID-19 vaccine. About this clone itself: Its antigen is as yet unknown.

V lost 1 base, J lost 1 base, and 15 bases lay in between. This CDR3 has 16 residues. Germline lookup yields CDR1 SGHRS and CDR2 YFSETQ. Notes on the study in general: It should be noted that donors were predominantly white British and more often female, and clonal diversity was possibly underestimated. Spike-specific TCR repertoires showed rising breadth and depth after two AZD1222 doses. Unmutated variant regions are reportedly targeted by nearly half of spike-specific TCRs.

Produced via immunoSEQ multiplex PCR; TCRdb's table is partial and in-frame only. The data contain 90,000 to 150,000 clones, approximately 90% of them singletons. The origin of this receptor is an adult in good health. This chain links TRBV5-1 with TRBJ2-7; D is unclear. This sample comprised peripheral blood, obtained on day 0 of AZD1222 vaccination. The CDR3 sequence: CASSLTGGLKSYEQYF. CDR3 coding DNA: TGCGCCAGCAGCTTGACCGGTGGTCTTAAGTCCTACGAGCAGTACTTC.